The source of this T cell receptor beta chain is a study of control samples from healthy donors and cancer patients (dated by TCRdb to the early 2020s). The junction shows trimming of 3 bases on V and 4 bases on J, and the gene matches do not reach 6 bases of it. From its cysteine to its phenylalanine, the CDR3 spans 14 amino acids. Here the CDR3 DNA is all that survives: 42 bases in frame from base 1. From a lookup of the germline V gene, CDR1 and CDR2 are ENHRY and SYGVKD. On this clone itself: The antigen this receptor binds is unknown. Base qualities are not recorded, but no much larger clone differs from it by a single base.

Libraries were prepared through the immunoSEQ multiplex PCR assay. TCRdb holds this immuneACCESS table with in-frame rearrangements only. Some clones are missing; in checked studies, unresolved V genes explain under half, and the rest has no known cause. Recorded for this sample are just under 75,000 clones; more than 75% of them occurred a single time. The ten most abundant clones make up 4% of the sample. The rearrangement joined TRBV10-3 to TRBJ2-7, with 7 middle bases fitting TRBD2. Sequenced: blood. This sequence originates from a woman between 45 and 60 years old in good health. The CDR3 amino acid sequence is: CAISERLAQYEQYF. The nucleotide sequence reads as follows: TGTGCCATCAGTGAACGACTAGCACAATACGAGCAGTACTTC.